Shown below are 22 T cell receptor beta chains from a single sample sequenced in a study of T cells after yellow fever vaccination. TCRdb itself ran the 5' RACE reads through MiXCR, one entry per CDR3 protein. The sample includes some 350,000 distinct CDR3 sequences, 3% to 4.5% of them seen just once. The sequencing here drew on PBMCs, taken 5 days after the yellow fever booster vaccination. Source of these receptors: a man in his late teens or twenties who received the YFV17D yellow fever vaccine.

V and J are TRBV12-3 or TRBV12-4 and TRBJ2-2, with 9 positions matching TRBD1. CDR3 length: 15 residues. Trimming at V came to 6 bases and at J to 5 bases, leaving 7 bases not matched to a gene. The CDR3 protein is CASRLPTGGTGELFF. The CDR3 DNA sequence: TGTGCCAGCAGGCTACCGACAGGGGGAACCGGGGAGCTGTTTTTT.

This chain uses TRBV29-1 with TRBJ1-3; 7 bases map to TRBD1. The CDR3 covers 12 residues. The J segment lost 4 bases and the V segment lost 3 bases, leaving 0 bases of the junction unmatched. Germline V gene data show CDR1 as SQVTM and CDR2 as ANQGSEA. The CDR3 loop is CSVETGGNTIYF. CDR3 coding DNA: TGCAGCGTTGAGACAGGGGGAAACACCATATATTTT. The complete variable domain, with remaining parts taken from reference TRBV29-1 and TRBJ1-3, reads SAVISQKPSRDICQRGTSLTIQCQVDSQVTMMFWYRQQPGQSLTLIATANQGSEATYESGFVIDKFPISRPNLTFSTLTVSNMSPEDSSIYLCSVETGGNTIYFGEGSWLTVV.

This clonotype was observed at least ten times. This sequence joins TRBV7-2 and TRBJ2-7; no definite D call. There are 15 residues in the CDR3. Germline-derived CDR1 and CDR2 are SGHTA and FQGNSA. The ends were cut back, 5 bases at V and 3 bases at J, with 17 bases in the middle. CDR3 sequence reads: CASSQEANSFYEQYV. DNA of the CDR3: TGTGCCAGCAGCCAAGAGGCCAATTCCTTCTACGAGCAGTACGTC.

This clonotype has at least ten counts. The gene calls are TRBV7-2 and TRBJ2-7; D is uncertain. V was pared by 5 bases and J by 1 base, with 15 bases between. Germline V CDR1 and CDR2: SGHTA, FQGNSA. The CDR3 length is 15 residues. CDR3 sequence: CASSNTLDGSYEQYV. The CDR3 DNA reads TGTGCCAGCAGCAATACTCTGGACGGGTCCTACGAGCAGTACGTC.

V usage is TRBV9 and J usage is TRBJ1-3, with a possible D match to TRBD1 (6 bases). This CDR3 has 15 residues. Germline-derived CDR1 and CDR2 are SGDLS and YYNGEE. V shed 4 bases and J shed 3 bases, with 14 bases lying between them. The CDR3, as DNA: TGTGCCAGCAGCCCCACGGGGGCAAGTGGAAACACCATATATTTT. Its translation is CASSPTGASGNTIYF.

This clonotype has only a few counts. The chain combines TRBV5-6 with TRBJ1-6; perhaps TRBD1 as D (6 bases). Looked up from germline, CDR1 is SGHDT and CDR2 is YYEEEE. Trimming removed 1 base from V and 5 bases from J, with 13 bases in between. The length of the CDR3 is 16 residues. The CDR3 DNA reads TGTGCCAGCAGCTTGCTATTCAGGGACAATAATTCACCCCTCCACTTT. It is translated as CASSLLFRDNNSPLHF.

Only a few counts were recorded for this clonotype. V and J are TRBV5-4 and TRBJ2-7, with 10 bases identical to TRBD2. CDR3 length equals 19 residues. After removal of 4 bases from V and 0 bases from J, the junction contained 16 bases not matched to a gene. Germline V gives CDR1 SGHNT, CDR2 YYREEE (reference sequence). The CDR3 sequence is CASSRYSGLAVTSSYEQYF. The CDR3, as DNA: TGTGCCAGCAGCCGATATTCAGGACTAGCGGTTACCAGCTCCTACGAGCAGTACTTC.

In its sample, this clonotype was seen many times. The chain joins TRBV20-1 to TRBJ1-6; no reliable D call. The CDR3 is 12 residues long. Germline V gene data show CDR1 as DFQATT and CDR2 as SNEGSKA (reference sequence). V lost 3 bases, J lost 9 bases, and 9 bases lay in between. The CDR3 DNA reads as TGCAGTGCTAGTCTCCCAGTTTCACCCCTCCACTTT. It translates to CSASLPVSPLHF.

This clonotype was detected many times. J is TRBJ2-7 and V is TRBV5-5; D is possibly TRBD2 (7 bases). V was pared by 1 base and J by 2 bases, with 10 bases between. CDR3 size: 14 residues. CDR1 SGHKS and CDR2 YYEKEE come from the germline V gene (reference sequence). The DNA of the CDR3 is TGTGCCAGCAGCTTGAGGGGGGGTCCCTACGAGCAGTACTTC. Its protein is CASSLRGGPYEQYF.

This clonotype was counted a few times. This chain links TRBV6-5 with TRBJ2-3; D uncertain. V was clipped by 6 bases and J by 4 bases, with 8 bases between them. Germline V lookup: CDR1 MNHEY, CDR2 SVGAGI. This CDR3 is 12 amino acids long. The CDR3 DNA sequence: TGTGCCAGCAGGAGTTTCGCAGATACGCAGTATTTT. This encodes CASRSFADTQYF.

The CDR3 spells CASSYSNRRGETQYF. CDR3 nucleotides: TGTGCCAGCAGTTACTCGAATCGGAGAGGGGAGACCCAGTACTTC. The chain combines TRBV6-5 with TRBJ2-5; D possibly corresponds to TRBD2 (5 bases). The CDR3 extends over 15 amino acids. Trimming took off 0 bases at V and 5 bases at J, with 13 bases between the two ends. Looked up from germline, CDR1 is MNHEY and CDR2 is SVGAGI.

There are a few counts of this clonotype. The chain employs TRBV2 and TRBJ2-7; unclear D gene. Trimming pared 3 bases from V and 5 bases from J, leaving 14 bases between. Germline CDR1 SNHLY, CDR2 FYNNEI. CDR3 length equals 14 residues. The CDR3 region has the DNA TGTGCCAGCAGTGAGGAGAATTCGGCCAACGAGCAGTACGTC. Translated, it gives CASSEENSANEQYV.

The chain uses TRBV5-1 and TRBJ2-7, with 8 nucleotides matching TRBD2. J lost 2 bases, V lost 2 bases, and 6 bases had no gene match. Germline V gene data show CDR1 as SGHRS and CDR2 as YFSETQ. The CDR3 sequence is 15 residues long. CDR3 protein: CASSFISGGTYEQYF. CDR3 in DNA: TGCGCCAGCAGCTTCATAAGCGGGGGAACCTACGAGCAGTACTTC.

This clonotype was observed a few times. The genes are TRBV18 and TRBJ2-3; TRBD2 matches 13 bases. The CDR3 is 18 residues long. Trimming cost V 4 bases and J 0 bases; bases outside gene matches: 7. Germline V gives CDR1 KGHSH, CDR2 LQKENI. For the CDR3, the DNA is TGTGCCAGCTCACAGGGACTAGCGGGACTCGCTAGCACAGATACGCAGTATTTT. Residues: CASSQGLAGLASTDTQYF.

This clonotype was picked up many times. This chain joins TRBV5-1 and TRBJ1-1; 10 bases are a match to TRBD1. The CDR3 length is 16 residues. V dropped 2 bases and J dropped 4; count of bases not matched to a gene: 8. The germline V gene encodes CDR1 SGHRS and CDR2 YFSETQ. CDR3 loop: CASSFPTGTGVTEAFF. CDR3 coding DNA: TGCGCCAGCAGCTTCCCAACCGGGACAGGGGTCACTGAAGCTTTCTTT.

J is TRBJ1-5 and V is TRBV6-6, with a weak D call TRBD1 (6 bases). V was cut by 8 bases and J by 2 bases, with 16 bases left in between. The CDR3 loop spans 15 amino acids. From germline, CDR1 is MNHNY and CDR2 SVGAGI (reference sequence). The CDR3 DNA reads TGTGCCAGCTGGAGAACAGGGCAACGCAATCAGCCCCAGCATTTT. This translates into CASWRTGQRNQPQHF.

This clonotype was counted only a few times. The gene calls are TRBV7-9 and TRBJ2-5; tentatively, D is TRBD1 (6 bases). In germline, CDR1 is SEHNR, CDR2 FQNEAQ (reference sequence). The length of the CDR3 is 14 residues. Trimming left V 5 bases short and J 0 bases short, with 10 bases between. The CDR3, as DNA: TGTGCCAGCAGCAGGCGACAGGACCAAGAGACCCAGTACTTC. Protein product: CASSRRQDQETQYF.

This clonotype was picked up a small number of times. The rearrangement joins TRBV5-6 to TRBJ1-2, with D possibly being TRBD1 (5 bases). CDR3 length equals 14 residues. Germline-derived CDR1 and CDR2 are SGHDT and YYEEEE. V was shortened by 0 bases and J by 4 bases, with 10 bases between the two germline ends. CDR3 loop: CASSLVQGVYGYTF. Here the CDR3 DNA reads TGTGCCAGCAGCTTGGTTCAGGGTGTCTATGGCTACACCTTC.

The chain recombines TRBV18 with TRBJ2-3; TRBD1 matches at 7 bases. From germline, CDR1 is KGHSH and CDR2 LQKENI. Trimming at V came to 2 bases and at J to 7 bases, leaving 9 bases not matched to a gene. This CDR3 is built from 15 residues. CDR3 sequence: CASSPGDRNGYTQYF. CDR3 bases: TGTGCCAGCTCACCAGGGGACAGAAATGGATATACGCAGTATTTT.

This clonotype appeared many times. J is TRBJ1-1 and V is TRBV3-1, with a weak D call TRBD1 (5 bases). Trimming removed 1 base from V and 1 base from J, with 7 bases in between. The CDR3 contains 14 residues. Germline V lookup: CDR1 LGHDT, CDR2 YNNKEL (reference sequence). The CDR3 coding sequence is TGTGCCAGCAGCCAAGGGCAGGGGAACACTGAAGCTTTCTTT. Protein product: CASSQGQGNTEAFF.

Here the CDR3 DNA reads TGTGCCAGCAGCGTAGATAGGGACAGGCAGCCCACCGGGGAGCTGTTTTTT. It yields the protein CASSVDRDRQPTGELFF. The genes are TRBV9 and TRBJ2-2; 8 bases are shared with TRBD1. This CDR3 contains 17 residues. The germline V gene encodes CDR1 SGDLS and CDR2 YYNGEE. V lost 0 bases and J lost 4; bases outside the gene matches: 8.

In this sample, this clonotype turned up a few times. The rearrangement links TRBV4-3 to TRBJ2-1; D gene unclear. Germline CDR1 LGHNA, CDR2 YSLEER. The ends were cut back, 0 bases at V and 0 bases at J, with 12 bases in the middle. The CDR3 length is 17 residues. CDR3 sequence: CASSQDLGVSSYNEQFF. The CDR3 DNA is TGCGCCAGCAGCCAAGATCTTGGGGTGAGCTCCTACAATGAGCAGTTCTTC.